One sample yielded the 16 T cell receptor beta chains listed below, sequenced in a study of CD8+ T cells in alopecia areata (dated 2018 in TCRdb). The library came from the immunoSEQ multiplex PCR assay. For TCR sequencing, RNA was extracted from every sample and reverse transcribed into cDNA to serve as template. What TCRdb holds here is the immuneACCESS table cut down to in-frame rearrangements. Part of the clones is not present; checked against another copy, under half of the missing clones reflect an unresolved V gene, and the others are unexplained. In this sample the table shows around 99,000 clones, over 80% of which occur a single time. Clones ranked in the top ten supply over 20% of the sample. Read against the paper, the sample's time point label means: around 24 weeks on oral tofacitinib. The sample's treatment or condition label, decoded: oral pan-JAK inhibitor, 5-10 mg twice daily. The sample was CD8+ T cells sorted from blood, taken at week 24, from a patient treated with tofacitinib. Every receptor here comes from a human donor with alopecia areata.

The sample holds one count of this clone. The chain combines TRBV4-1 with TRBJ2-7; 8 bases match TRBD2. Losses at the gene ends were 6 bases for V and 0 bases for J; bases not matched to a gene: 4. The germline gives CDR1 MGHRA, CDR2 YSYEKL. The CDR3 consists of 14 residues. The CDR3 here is CASRRTSGSYEQYF. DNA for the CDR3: TGCGCCAGCAGACGAACTAGCGGCTCCTACGAGCAGTACTTC.

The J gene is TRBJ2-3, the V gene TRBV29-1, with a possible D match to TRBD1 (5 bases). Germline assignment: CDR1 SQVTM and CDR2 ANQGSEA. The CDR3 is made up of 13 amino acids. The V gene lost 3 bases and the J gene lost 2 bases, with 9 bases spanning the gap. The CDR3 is CSVDPGLTDTQYF. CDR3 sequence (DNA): TGCAGCGTTGACCCAGGGCTCACAGATACGCAGTATTTT.

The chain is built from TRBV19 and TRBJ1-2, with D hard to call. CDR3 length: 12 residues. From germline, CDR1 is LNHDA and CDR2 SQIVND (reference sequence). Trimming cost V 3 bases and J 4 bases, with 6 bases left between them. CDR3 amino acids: CASSIPSYGYTF. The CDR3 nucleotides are TGTGCCAGTAGTATTCCTTCCTATGGCTACACCTTC.

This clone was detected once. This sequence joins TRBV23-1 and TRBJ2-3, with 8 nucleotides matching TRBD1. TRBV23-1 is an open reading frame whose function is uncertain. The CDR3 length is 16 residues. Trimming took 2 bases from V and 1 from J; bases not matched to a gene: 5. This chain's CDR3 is CASSQTMTGGTDTQYF. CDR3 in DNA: TGCGCCAGCAGTCAAACTATGACAGGGGGCACAGATACGCAGTATTTT.

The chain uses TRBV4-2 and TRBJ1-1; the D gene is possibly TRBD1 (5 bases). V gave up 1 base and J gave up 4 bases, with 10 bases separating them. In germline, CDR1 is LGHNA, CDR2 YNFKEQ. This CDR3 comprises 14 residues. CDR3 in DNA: TGTGCCAGCAGCCAAGTGGCAGGGACCACTGAAGCTTTCTTT. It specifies CASSQVAGTTEAFF.

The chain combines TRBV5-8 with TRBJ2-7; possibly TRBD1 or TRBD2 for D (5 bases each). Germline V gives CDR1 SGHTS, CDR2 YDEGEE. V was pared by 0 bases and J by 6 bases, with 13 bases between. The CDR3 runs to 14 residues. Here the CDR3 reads CASSLGDGVREQYF. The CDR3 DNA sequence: TGTGCCAGCAGCTTGGGGGACGGCGTCCGCGAGCAGTACTTC. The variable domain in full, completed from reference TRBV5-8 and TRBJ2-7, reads EAGVTQSPTHLIKTRGQQATLRCSPISGHTSVYWYQQALGLGLQFLLWYDEGEERNRGNFPPRFSGRQFPNYSSELNVNALELEDSALYLCASSLGDGVREQYFGPGTRLTVT.

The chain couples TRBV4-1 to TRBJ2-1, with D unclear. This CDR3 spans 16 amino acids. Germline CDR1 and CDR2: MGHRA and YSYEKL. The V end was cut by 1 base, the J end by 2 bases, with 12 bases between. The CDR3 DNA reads TGCGCCAGCAGCCAAGCGGGCCATGTGGCCTACAATGAGCAGTTCTTC. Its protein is CASSQAGHVAYNEQFF.

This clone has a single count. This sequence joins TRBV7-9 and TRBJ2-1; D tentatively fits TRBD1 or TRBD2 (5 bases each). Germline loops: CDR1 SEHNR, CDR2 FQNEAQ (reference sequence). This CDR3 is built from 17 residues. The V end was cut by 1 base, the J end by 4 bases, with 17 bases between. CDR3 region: CASSLVGYGAAYNEQFF. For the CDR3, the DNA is TGTGCCAGCAGCTTAGTCGGGTACGGGGCGGCTTACAATGAGCAGTTCTTC.

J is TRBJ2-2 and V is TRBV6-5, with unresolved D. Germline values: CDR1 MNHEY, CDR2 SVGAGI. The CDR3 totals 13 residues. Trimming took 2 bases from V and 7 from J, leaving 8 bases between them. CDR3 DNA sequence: TGTGCCAGCAGTTACCGGGCCGACGGGGAGCTGTTTTTT. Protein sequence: CASSYRADGELFF.

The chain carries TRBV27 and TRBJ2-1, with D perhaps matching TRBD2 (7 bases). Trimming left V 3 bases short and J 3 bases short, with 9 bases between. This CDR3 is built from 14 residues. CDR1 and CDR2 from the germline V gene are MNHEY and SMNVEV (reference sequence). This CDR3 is CASSFGGHYNEQFF. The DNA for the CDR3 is TGTGCCAGCAGTTTCGGGGGGCACTACAATGAGCAGTTCTTC.

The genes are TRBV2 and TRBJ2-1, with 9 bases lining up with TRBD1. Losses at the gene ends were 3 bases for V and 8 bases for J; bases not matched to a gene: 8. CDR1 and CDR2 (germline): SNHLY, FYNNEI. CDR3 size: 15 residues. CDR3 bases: TGTGCCAGCAGTGAGGCCCGGGACAGGGACTATGAGCAGTTCTTC. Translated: CASSEARDRDYEQFF. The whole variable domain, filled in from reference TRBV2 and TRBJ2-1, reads EPEVTQTPSHQVTQMGQEVILRCVPISNHLYFYWYRQILGQKVEFLVSFYNNEISEKSEIFDDQFSVERPDGSNFTLKIRSTKLEDSAMYFCASSEARDRDYEQFFGPGTRLTVL.

The chain's CDR3 is CASSLQDRGDEKLFF. In nucleotides, the CDR3 is TGTGCCAGCAGCTTGCAAGACAGGGGCGATGAAAAACTGTTTTTT. V and J are TRBV7-9 and TRBJ1-4, with TRBD1 matching 8 bases. The CDR3 has 15 residues. V lost 3 bases, J lost 6 bases, and 6 bases stayed unmatched. The germline V gene has CDR1 SEHNR and CDR2 FQNEAQ (reference sequence).

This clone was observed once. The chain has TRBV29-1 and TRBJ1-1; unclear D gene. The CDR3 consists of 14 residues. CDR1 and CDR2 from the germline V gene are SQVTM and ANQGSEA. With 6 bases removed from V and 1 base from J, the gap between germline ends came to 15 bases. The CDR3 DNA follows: TGCAGCGTAAGAAAGGAGTGGACGAACACTGAAGCTTTCTTT. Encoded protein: CSVRKEWTNTEAFF.

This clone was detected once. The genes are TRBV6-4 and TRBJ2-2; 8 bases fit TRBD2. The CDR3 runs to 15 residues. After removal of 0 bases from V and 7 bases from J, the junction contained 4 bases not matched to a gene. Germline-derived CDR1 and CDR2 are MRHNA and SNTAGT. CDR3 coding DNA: TGTGCCAGCAGTGACTCGCGGGGGGCCGGCGGGGAGCTGTTTTTT. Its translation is CASSDSRGAGGELFF.

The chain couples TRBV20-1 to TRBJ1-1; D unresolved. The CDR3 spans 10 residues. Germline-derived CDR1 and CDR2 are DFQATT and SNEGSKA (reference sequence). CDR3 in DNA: TGCCTCGCGGCGGACACTGAAGCTTTCTTT. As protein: CLAADTEAFF.

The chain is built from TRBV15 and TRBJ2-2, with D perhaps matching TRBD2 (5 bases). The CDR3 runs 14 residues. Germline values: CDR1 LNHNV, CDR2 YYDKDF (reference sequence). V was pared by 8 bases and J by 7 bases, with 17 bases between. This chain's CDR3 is CATEAGDNFGELFF. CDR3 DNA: TGTGCCACCGAAGCCGGGGATAACTTCGGGGAGCTGTTTTTT.